One sample yielded the 7 T cell receptor beta chains listed below, sequenced in a study of T cells in Graves' hyperthyroidism and ophthalmopathy. Amplified regions were TCR beta CDR3 sequences from RNA transcripts. HTBI primers were used for first-round RT-PCR of the TCR CDR3. TCRdb itself ran the multiplex PCR reads through MiXCR, one entry per CDR3 protein. This sample yields fewer than 500,000 distinct CDR3 sequences, of which roughly 14% are seen a single time; about 20% belongs to the top ten. Sequenced material: blood. These receptors were taken from a man aged 25 to 45 with Graves' hyperthyroidism that later progressed to Graves' ophthalmopathy.

This clonotype was seen ten or more times. The CDR3 protein is CASSRNTRADTQYF. CDR3 bases: TGTGCCAGCAGCAGGAATACTAGGGCAGATACGCAGTATTTT. V and J are TRBV7-2 and TRBJ2-3, with a tentative D call TRBD2 (5 bases). The CDR3 has 14 residues. The V end lost 5 bases, the J end lost 4 bases, and 13 bases lay between the germline ends. Germline V lookup: CDR1 SGHTA, CDR2 FQGNSA.

This clonotype showed up just a few times. V usage is TRBV19 and J usage is TRBJ1-2; 7 nucleotides match TRBD1. Trimming at V came to 1 base and at J to 4 bases, leaving 6 bases not matched to a gene. Germline CDR1 and CDR2: LNHDA and SQIVND (reference sequence). The CDR3 has 15 residues. The CDR3: CASSIAVQGFYGYTF. The CDR3 DNA reads TGTGCCAGTAGTATAGCGGTACAGGGGTTCTATGGCTACACCTTC.

This chain joins TRBV6-5 and TRBJ1-4, with TRBD1 as a possible D gene (6 bases). V shed 2 bases and J shed 4 bases, with 11 bases lying between them. Germline V gene sequence: CDR1 MNHEY, CDR2 SVGAGI. The CDR3 runs 15 residues. The CDR3 DNA reads as TGTGCCAGCAGTTACGGTCAGGGGAATAATGAAAAACTGTTTTTT. This translates into CASSYGQGNNEKLFF.

This clonotype was recorded at least ten times. This chain links TRBV6-1 with TRBJ1-2; D might be TRBD1 (6 bases). The CDR3 length is 14 residues. V was trimmed by 6 bases and J by 2 bases, leaving 13 bases between them. Germline V lookup: CDR1 MNHNS, CDR2 SASEGT. CDR3 nucleotide sequence: TGTGCCAGCAGGTTCGGGGGCGCAAACTATGGCTACACCTTC. Amino acid sequence: CASRFGGANYGYTF.

This clonotype was found many times. The chain combines TRBV7-3 with TRBJ2-5; TRBD1 matches 9 bases. After removal of 4 bases from V and 2 bases from J, the junction contained 5 bases not matched to a gene. CDR3 length equals 15 residues. CDR1 and CDR2 (germline): SGHTA, FQGTGA. CDR3 sequence: CASSSGQGPQETQYF. The CDR3 DNA reads TGTGCCAGCAGCTCGGGACAGGGTCCTCAAGAGACCCAGTACTTC.

This clonotype was recorded many times. The gene calls are TRBV30 and TRBJ1-1; the D is unclear. CDR3 length equals 10 residues. The germline gives CDR1 GTSNPN, CDR2 SVGIG (reference sequence). The V end lost 1 base, the J end lost 7 bases, and 4 bases lay between the germline ends. DNA of the CDR3: TGTGCCTGGAGTGCCCGTGAAGCTTTCTTT. Protein product: CAWSAREAFF.

CDR3 bases: TGTGCCAGCAGCAGCCGGGGCGCCTATGGCTACACCTTC. Encoded protein: CASSSRGAYGYTF. The gene calls are TRBV9 and TRBJ1-2; perhaps TRBD1 as D (5 bases). This CDR3 spans 13 amino acids. V lost 4 bases and J 4 bases, leaving 11 bases between the germline ends. From germline, CDR1 is SGDLS and CDR2 YYNGEE. Variable domain in full (rest from reference TRBV9 and TRBJ1-2): DSGVTQTPKHLITATGQRVTLRCSPRSGDLSVYWYQQSLDQGLQFLIQYYNGEERAKGNILERFSAQQFPDLHSELNLSSLELGDSALYFCASSSRGAYGYTFGSGTRLTVV.